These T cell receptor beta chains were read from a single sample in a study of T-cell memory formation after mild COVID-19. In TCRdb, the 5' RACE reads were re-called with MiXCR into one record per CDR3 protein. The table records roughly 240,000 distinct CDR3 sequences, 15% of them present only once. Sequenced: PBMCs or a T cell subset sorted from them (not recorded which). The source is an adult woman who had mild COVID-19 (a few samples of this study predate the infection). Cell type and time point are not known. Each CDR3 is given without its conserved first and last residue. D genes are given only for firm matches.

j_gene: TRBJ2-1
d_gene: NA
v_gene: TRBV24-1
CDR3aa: ATRGEAGSGTVGNEQF

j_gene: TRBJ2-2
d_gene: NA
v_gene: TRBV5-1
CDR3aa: ASSRMNPNTGELF

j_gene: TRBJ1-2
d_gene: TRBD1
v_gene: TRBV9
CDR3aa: ASSAGQGTYSYGYT

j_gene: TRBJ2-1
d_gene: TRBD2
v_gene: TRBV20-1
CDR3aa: SARDPGLAGVHEQF

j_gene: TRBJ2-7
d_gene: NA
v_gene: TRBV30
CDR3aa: AWSAVYEQY

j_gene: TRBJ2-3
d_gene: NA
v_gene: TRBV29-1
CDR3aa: SVRRRATTDTQY

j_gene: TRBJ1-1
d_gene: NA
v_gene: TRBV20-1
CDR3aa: SARDPGLGTEAF

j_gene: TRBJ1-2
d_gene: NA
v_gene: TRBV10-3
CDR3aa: ATKGTEQGAGGYT

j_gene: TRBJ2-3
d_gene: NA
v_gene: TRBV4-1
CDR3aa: ASTSPKGSDTQY

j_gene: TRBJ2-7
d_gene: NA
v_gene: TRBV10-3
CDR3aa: AITYRTDYEQY

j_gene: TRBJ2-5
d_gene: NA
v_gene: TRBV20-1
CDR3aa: SAPYQETQY

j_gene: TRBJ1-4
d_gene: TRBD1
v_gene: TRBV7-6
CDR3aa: ASSLGVQGAREKLF

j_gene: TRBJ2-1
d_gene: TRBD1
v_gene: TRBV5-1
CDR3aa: ASSSRQGAKDEQF